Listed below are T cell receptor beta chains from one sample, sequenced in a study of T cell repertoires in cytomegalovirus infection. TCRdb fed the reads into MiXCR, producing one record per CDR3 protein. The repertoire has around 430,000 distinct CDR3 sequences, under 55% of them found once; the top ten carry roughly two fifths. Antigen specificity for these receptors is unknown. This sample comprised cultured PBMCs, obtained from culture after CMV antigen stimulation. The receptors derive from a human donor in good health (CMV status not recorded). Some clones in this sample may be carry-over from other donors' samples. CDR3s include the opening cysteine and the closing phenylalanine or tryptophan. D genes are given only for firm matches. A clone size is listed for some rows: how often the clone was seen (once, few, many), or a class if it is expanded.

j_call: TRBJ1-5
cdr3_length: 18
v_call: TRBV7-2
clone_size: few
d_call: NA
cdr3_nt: TGTGCCAGCAGCTTAGTTTCGGCCGGTTGGGCGGGCAATCAGCCCCAGCATTTT
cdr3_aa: CASSLVSAGWAGNQPQHF

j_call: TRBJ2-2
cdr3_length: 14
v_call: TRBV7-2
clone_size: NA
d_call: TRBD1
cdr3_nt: TGTGCCAGCGGCGGGACAGGGATCACCGGGGAGCTGTTTTTT
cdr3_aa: CASGGTGITGELFF

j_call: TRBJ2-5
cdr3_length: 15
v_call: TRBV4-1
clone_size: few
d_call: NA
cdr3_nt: TGCGCCAGCAGCCAAGAGCGGGCCACAGGAGAGACCCAGTACTTC
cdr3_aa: CASSQERATGETQYF

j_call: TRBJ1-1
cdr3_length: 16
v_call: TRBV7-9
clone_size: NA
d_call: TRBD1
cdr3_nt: TGTGCCAGCAGCAACCCGAGACAGGGACCCGGCCCTGAAGCTTTCTTT
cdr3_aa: CASSNPRQGPGPEAFF

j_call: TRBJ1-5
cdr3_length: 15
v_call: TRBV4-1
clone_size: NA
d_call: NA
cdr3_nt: TGCGCCAGCAGCAAAATCACAGGGTTCAATCAGCCCCAGCATTTT
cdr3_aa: CASSKITGFNQPQHF

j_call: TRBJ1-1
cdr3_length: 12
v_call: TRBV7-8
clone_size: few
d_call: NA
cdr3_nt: TGTGCCAGCAGCGGGGAGAACACTGAAGCTTTCTTT
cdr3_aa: CASSGENTEAFF

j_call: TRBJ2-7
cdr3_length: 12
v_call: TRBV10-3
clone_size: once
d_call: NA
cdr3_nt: TGTGCCATATCCTCTAAGTGGTACGAGCAGTACTTC
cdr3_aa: CAISSKWYEQYF

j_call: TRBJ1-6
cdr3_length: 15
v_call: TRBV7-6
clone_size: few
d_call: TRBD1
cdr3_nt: TGTGCCAGCACCCCGGGACAGGGTGTAAATTCACCCCTCCACTTT
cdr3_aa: CASTPGQGVNSPLHF

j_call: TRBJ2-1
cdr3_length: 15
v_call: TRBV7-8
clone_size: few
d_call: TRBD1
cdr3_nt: TGTGCCAGCAGTGAGGGGGCGGAATTGGTCGGGGAGCAGTTCTTC
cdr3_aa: CASSEGAELVGEQFF

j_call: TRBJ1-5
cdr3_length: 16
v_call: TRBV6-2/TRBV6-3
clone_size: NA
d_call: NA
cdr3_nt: TGTGCCAGCAGTTACTCGGTCTTGAGGCAGGATCAGCCCCAGCATTTT
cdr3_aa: CASSYSVLRQDQPQHF

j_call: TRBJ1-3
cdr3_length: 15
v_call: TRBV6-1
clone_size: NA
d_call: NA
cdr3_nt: TGTGCCAGCAGTGAAGCCCCGATGTCTGGAAACACCATATATTTT
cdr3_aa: CASSEAPMSGNTIYF

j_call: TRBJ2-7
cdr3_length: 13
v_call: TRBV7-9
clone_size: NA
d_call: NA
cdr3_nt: TGTGCCAGCAGCTTCAGCAACTCCTACGAGCAGTACTTC
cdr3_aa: CASSFSNSYEQYF

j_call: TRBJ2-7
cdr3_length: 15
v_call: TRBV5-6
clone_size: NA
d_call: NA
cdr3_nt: TGTGCCAGCAGCCCTACGGAATCCTACGGTCCCGAGCAGTACTTC
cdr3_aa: CASSPTESYGPEQYF

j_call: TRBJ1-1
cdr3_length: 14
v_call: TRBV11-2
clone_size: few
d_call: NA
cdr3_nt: TGTGCCAGCAGCTTAAGGCTTGAGAACACTGAAGCTTTCTTT
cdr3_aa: CASSLRLENTEAFF